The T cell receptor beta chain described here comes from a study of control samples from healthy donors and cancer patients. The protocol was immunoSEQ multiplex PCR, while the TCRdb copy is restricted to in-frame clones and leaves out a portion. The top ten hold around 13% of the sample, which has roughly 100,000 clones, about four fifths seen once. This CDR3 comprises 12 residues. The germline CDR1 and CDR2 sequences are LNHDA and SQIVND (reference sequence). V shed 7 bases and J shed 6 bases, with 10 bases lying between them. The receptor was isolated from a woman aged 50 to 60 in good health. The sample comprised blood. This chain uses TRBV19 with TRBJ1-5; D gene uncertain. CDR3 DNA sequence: TGTGCCAGTACAGGCGATAGTCAGCCCCAGCATTTT. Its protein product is CASTGDSQPQHF.